The next 21 T cell receptor beta chains were all read from a single sample in a study of T cells in Graves' hyperthyroidism and ophthalmopathy. Amplification of TCR beta CDR3 regions used RNA as the template. In the first-round RT-PCR of the TCR CDR3, the HTBI primer set was used. TCRdb re-called the multiplex PCR reads through MiXCR, storing one row per CDR3 protein. The table includes about 640,000 distinct CDR3 sequences, roughly 45% detected once. The specimen sequenced was peripheral blood or thyroid tissue (not recorded which). These receptors all stem from an adult man with Graves' disease, either hyperthyroidism or ophthalmopathy (not recorded which).

The chain couples TRBV11-3 to TRBJ1-6, with D possibly being TRBD1 (5 bases). There are 16 residues in the CDR3. V was trimmed by 5 bases and J by 4 bases, leaving 15 bases between them. In germline, CDR1 is SGHNT, CDR2 YENEEA. The CDR3 reads CASSLLGRGYNSPLHF. DNA for the CDR3: TGTGCCAGCAGCCTTCTCGGGAGGGGTTATAATTCACCCCTCCACTTT.

A word on this clonotype: No conserved phenylalanine or tryptophan ends this CDR3, so it is likely a read error. This chain connects TRBV5-1 to TRBJ1-1; D gene uncertain. Trimming pared 0 bases from V and 3 bases from J, leaving 9 bases between. Looked up from germline, CDR1 is SGHRS and CDR2 is YFSETQ. The CDR3 sequence is 14 residues long. CDR3 protein: CASSLVGKDTEAFL. The CDR3 DNA is TGCGCCAGCAGCTTGGTGGGCAAGGACACTGAAGCTTTCCTT.

The chain uses TRBV2 and TRBJ1-1; D is ambiguous. Germline lookup yields CDR1 SNHLY and CDR2 FYNNEI. This CDR3 spans 15 amino acids. V shed 8 bases and J shed 0 bases, with 16 bases lying between them. CDR3 protein: CASPNPVNMNTEAFF. The CDR3 DNA follows: TGTGCCAGCCCAAATCCTGTGAATATGAACACTGAAGCTTTCTTT.

This clonotype appeared many times. The chain recombines TRBV25-1 with TRBJ1-5; D is undetermined. Per the germline V gene, CDR1 is MGHDK and CDR2 is SYGVNS. CDR3 size: 13 residues. V lost 1 base, J lost 6 bases, and 7 bases lay in between. The CDR3 nucleotides are TGTGCCAGCAGTGAATCAGTTGGTCAGCCCCAGCATTTT. Protein product: CASSESVGQPQHF.

This clonotype was seen once. One base away lies a much larger clone, so this may be a sequencing read error. This sequence joins TRBV24-1 and TRBJ1-3; 7 positions match TRBD1. V gave up 7 bases and J gave up 0 bases; unmatched junction bases: 5. Germline CDR1 reads KGHDR; CDR2 reads SFDVKD. This CDR3 is 15 amino acids long. CDR3 DNA: TGTGCCACCAGAAAGGACAGGTACTCTGGAAACACCATATATTTT. Translated: CATRKDRYSGNTIYF.

The chain combines TRBV5-1 with TRBJ1-1; the D gene is possibly TRBD1 (6 bases). The CDR3 is 16 residues long. Germline V gives CDR1 SGHRS, CDR2 YFSETQ. Trimming took 1 base from V and 0 from J, leaving 13 bases between them. The CDR3 protein is CASSLTPGVMNTEAFF. The CDR3 nucleotides read TGCGCCAGCAGCTTGACCCCAGGGGTCATGAACACTGAAGCTTTCTTT.

The chain uses TRBV7-9 and TRBJ2-2; 11 nucleotides agree with TRBD1. Germline lookup yields CDR1 SEHNR and CDR2 FQNEAQ (reference sequence). Losses at the gene ends were 5 bases for V and 7 bases for J; bases not matched to a gene: 9. The CDR3 spans 16 residues. CDR3 nucleotides: TGTGCCAGCAGCCAAGGCGGACAGGGGGCTAGCGGGGAGCTGTTTTTT. This translates into CASSQGGQGASGELFF.

Concerning this clonotype itself: A much more abundant neighbour one base away suggests this may be a read error. This chain joins TRBV20-1 and TRBJ2-7; 7 nucleotides agree with TRBD2. V gave up 5 bases and J gave up 2 bases; unmatched junction bases: 6. The CDR3 sequence is 13 residues long. Germline V lookup: CDR1 DFQATT, CDR2 SNEGSKA (reference sequence). The CDR3 bases are TGCAGTGCTCGTCCTGGGAGGGCCTACGAGCAGTACTTC. Translating gives CSARPGRAYEQYF.

This chain joins TRBV29-1 and TRBJ1-1; tentative D call: TRBD1 (5 bases). The germline CDR1 and CDR2 sequences are SQVTM and ANQGSEA. Trimming removed 7 bases from V and 4 bases from J, with 16 bases in between. CDR3 size: 13 residues. CDR3 DNA sequence: TGCAGCGGGAACGGGGGTTTGAGCACTGAAGCTTTCTTT. This codes for CSGNGGLSTEAFF.

The chain links TRBV7-9 to TRBJ1-4; D is uncertain. Looked up from germline, CDR1 is SEHNR and CDR2 is FQNEAQ (reference sequence). The CDR3 extends over 15 amino acids. The V end was cut by 5 bases, the J end by 0 bases, with 10 bases between. The CDR3 loop reads CASSVGRATNEKLFF. CDR3 DNA sequence: TGTGCCAGCAGCGTTGGACGAGCAACTAATGAAAAACTGTTTTTT.

V and J are TRBV29-1 and TRBJ1-4; 9 nucleotides agree with TRBD1. Germline V gene lookup returns CDR1 SQVTM and CDR2 ANQGSEA. V lost 6 bases and J lost 8; bases outside the gene matches: 4. The CDR3 totals 12 residues. The DNA of the CDR3 is TGCAGCGTAGGGACAGGGATGGAAAAACTGTTTTTT. This codes for CSVGTGMEKLFF.

The chain is built from TRBV29-1 and TRBJ2-2; D possibly corresponds to TRBD1 (6 bases). The germline V gene encodes CDR1 SQVTM and CDR2 ANQGSEA. The CDR3 is made up of 13 amino acids. V was trimmed by 8 bases and J by 0 bases, leaving 10 bases between them. The CDR3 loop is CSLQGSNTGELFF. The CDR3 DNA reads TGCAGCCTACAGGGCTCGAACACCGGGGAGCTGTTTTTT.

For this clonotype: Its ends do not fully match the called genes, so a read error is possible. J is TRBJ1-2 and V is TRBV20-1; no firm D call. The CDR3 has 13 amino acids. Per germline, CDR1 DFQATT and CDR2 SNEGSKA (reference sequence). The DNA of the CDR3 is TGCAGTGCCGGCAAGGGTCCTAACCATGGCTACACCTTC. This sequence encodes CSAGKGPNHGYTF.

Turning to this clonotype: A much larger clone differs by one base, so this may be a read error. This sequence joins TRBV11-2 and TRBJ2-5; D is perhaps TRBD2 (5 bases). The CDR3 has 14 residues. The germline V gene encodes CDR1 SGHAT and CDR2 FQNNGV. With 6 bases removed from V and 4 bases from J, the gap between germline ends came to 15 bases. The CDR3 here is CASSGRLPPETQYF. The CDR3 nucleotides read TGTGCCAGCAGTGGGAGACTACCCCCAGAGACCCAGTACTTC.

This chain joins TRBV5-1 and TRBJ1-6; 8 positions match TRBD1. The CDR3 runs to 18 residues. Losses at the gene ends were 1 base for V and 4 bases for J; bases not matched to a gene: 10. CDR1 and CDR2 (germline): SGHRS, YFSETQ. Here the CDR3 reads CASSLFGRGQIYNSPLHF. The DNA of the CDR3 is TGCGCCAGCAGCTTGTTCGGCAGGGGGCAAATATATAATTCACCCCTCCACTTT.

This clonotype was found many times. The rearrangement uses TRBV2 and TRBJ1-1; 7 bases match TRBD1. J lost 1 base, V lost 6 bases, and 14 bases had no gene match. Germline lookup yields CDR1 SNHLY and CDR2 FYNNEI. This CDR3 comprises 17 residues. The CDR3 loop reads CASSGIKTGQSNTEAFF. In DNA, the CDR3 is TGTGCCAGCAGCGGAATAAAAACGGGACAGTCGAACACTGAAGCTTTCTTT.

This clonotype was counted ten times or more. The rearrangement links TRBV6-1 to TRBJ1-6, with no clear D. Germline V CDR1 and CDR2: MNHNS, SASEGT. Trimming took 0 bases from V and 10 from J, leaving 4 bases between them. The CDR3 covers 12 residues. CDR3 sequence reads: CASSEARSPLHF. The CDR3 DNA follows: TGTGCCAGCAGTGAAGCGCGGTCACCCCTCCACTTT.

The chain joins TRBV29-1 to TRBJ2-7, with D possibly TRBD2 on 5 matching bases. From germline, CDR1 is SQVTM and CDR2 ANQGSEA. V was pared by 8 bases and J by 2 bases, with 13 bases between. The CDR3 is 12 residues long. DNA for the CDR3: TGCAGCTTACCCCGGAGGCCCTACGAGCAGTACTTC. Protein: CSLPRRPYEQYF.

The chain is built from TRBV19 and TRBJ1-1, with D perhaps TRBD1 (5 bases). The CDR3 has 15 residues. V lost 4 bases to trimming and J lost 0 bases, with 12 bases between them. Germline V lookup: CDR1 LNHDA, CDR2 SQIVND (reference sequence). CDR3 in DNA: TGTGCCAGTAGTACGCGGGACGGGCTGAACACTGAAGCTTTCTTT. This sequence encodes CASSTRDGLNTEAFF.

V is TRBV7-2 and J is TRBJ2-3, with unresolved D. V gave up 2 bases and J gave up 0 bases, with 9 bases separating them. The CDR3 covers 15 residues. The V gene's germline CDR1 is SGHTA and CDR2 FQGNSA. For the CDR3, the DNA is TGTGCCAGCAGCTTATTGGGTCCAAGCACAGATACGCAGTATTTT. It translates to CASSLLGPSTDTQYF.

This clonotype was counted many times. J is TRBJ1-1 and V is TRBV19; possibly TRBD1 for D (6 bases). Trimming stripped 5 bases from V and 7 bases from J, with 11 bases between. The length of the CDR3 is 12 residues. Per the germline V gene, CDR1 is LNHDA and CDR2 is SQIVND (reference sequence). The CDR3 nucleotides read TGTGCCAGTAGTCTACAGGGAATTGAAGCTTTCTTT. It codes for CASSLQGIEAFF.